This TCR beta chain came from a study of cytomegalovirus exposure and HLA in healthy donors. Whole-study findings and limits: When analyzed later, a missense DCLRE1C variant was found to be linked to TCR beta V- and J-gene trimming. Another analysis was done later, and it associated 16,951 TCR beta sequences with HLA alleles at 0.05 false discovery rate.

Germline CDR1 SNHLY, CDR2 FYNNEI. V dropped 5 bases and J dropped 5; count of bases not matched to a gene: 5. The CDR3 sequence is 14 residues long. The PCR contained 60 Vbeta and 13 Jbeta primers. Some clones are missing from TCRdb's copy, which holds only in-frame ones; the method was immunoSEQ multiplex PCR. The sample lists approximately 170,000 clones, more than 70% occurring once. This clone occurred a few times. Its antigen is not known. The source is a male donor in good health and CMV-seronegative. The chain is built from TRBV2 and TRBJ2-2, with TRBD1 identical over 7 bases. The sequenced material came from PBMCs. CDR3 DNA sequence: TGTGCCAGCAGTTACAGGGGTATGACCGGGGAGCTGTTTTTT. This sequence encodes CASSYRGMTGELFF.